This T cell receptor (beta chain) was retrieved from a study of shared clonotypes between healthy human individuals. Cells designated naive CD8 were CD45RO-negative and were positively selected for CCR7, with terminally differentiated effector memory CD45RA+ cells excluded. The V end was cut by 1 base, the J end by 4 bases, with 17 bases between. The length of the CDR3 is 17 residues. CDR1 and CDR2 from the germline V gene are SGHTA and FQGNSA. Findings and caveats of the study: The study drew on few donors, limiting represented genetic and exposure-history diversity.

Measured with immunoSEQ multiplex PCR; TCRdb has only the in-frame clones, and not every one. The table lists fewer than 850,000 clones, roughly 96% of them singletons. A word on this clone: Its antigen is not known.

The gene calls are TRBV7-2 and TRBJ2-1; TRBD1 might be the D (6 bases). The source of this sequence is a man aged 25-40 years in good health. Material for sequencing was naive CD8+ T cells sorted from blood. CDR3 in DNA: TGTGCCAGCAGCTTAGAGGGGGAAGTTTTCTTTTACAATGAGCAGTTCTTC. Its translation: CASSLEGEVFFYNEQFF.